The 11 T cell receptor beta chains given below trace back to one sample, sequenced in a study of patients and donors after allogeneic stem cell transplantation. TCRdb re-called the RT-PCR reads with MiXCR, one entry per CDR3 protein. Of about a million distinct CDR3 sequences listed, about 20% are singletons. Sequencing was carried out using blood, either unsorted or a sorted T cell fraction (not recorded which). These receptors all come from a human donor who was either an allogeneic HSCT recipient or a stem cell or donor lymphocyte infusion donor (not recorded which). It is not recorded whose cells these are; they may come from a transplant donor.

This clonotype was detected many times. The rearrangement joins TRBV12-3 or TRBV12-4 to TRBJ2-5; 11 bases line up with TRBD2. The CDR3 extends over 16 amino acids. The ends lost 5 bases at V and 8 bases at J; junction bases unmatched: 13. The CDR3 DNA reads as TGTGCCAGCAGTCCTCGACTAGCGGGACCCAGTTACACCCAGTACTTC. Amino acids: CASSPRLAGPSYTQYF.

This chain connects TRBV2 to TRBJ1-5, with unresolved D. Germline CDR1 SNHLY, CDR2 FYNNEI. With 6 bases removed from V and 2 bases from J, the gap between germline ends came to 11 bases. CDR3 length: 14 residues. For the CDR3, the DNA is TGTGCCAGCAGCGAGCCTGGGGGCAATCAGCCCCAGCATTTT. This codes for CASSEPGGNQPQHF.

The rearrangement uses TRBV27 and TRBJ2-1; D unresolved. Trimming removed 1 base from V and 8 bases from J, with 12 bases in between. The length of the CDR3 is 14 residues. Germline values: CDR1 MNHEY, CDR2 SMNVEV (reference sequence). As DNA, the CDR3 is TGTGCCAGCAGTTTATTTTCTAGTAGGGATGAGCAGTTCTTC. Translated, it gives CASSLFSSRDEQFF.

This clonotype was seen more than once but under ten times. For the CDR3, the DNA is TGCGCCAGCACCAGGACAGCCAAGAACACTGAAGCTTTCTTT. It encodes CASTRTAKNTEAFF. V and J are TRBV5-1 and TRBJ1-1; maybe TRBD1 (6 bases). The CDR3 is 14 residues long. V dropped 6 bases and J dropped 1 base, with 13 bases sitting between them. Germline assignment: CDR1 SGHRS and CDR2 YFSETQ.

This clonotype has just a few counts. The V call is TRBV10-3, the J call TRBJ2-3, with 8 nucleotides matching TRBD1. The junction had 9 bases not matched to a gene; V was cut back by 10 bases and J by 3 bases. This CDR3 has 14 amino acids. The germline CDR1 and CDR2 sequences are ENHRY and SYGVKD. CDR3 DNA sequence: TGTGCCACCCGGACAGGGAGGAGAACAGATACGCAGTATTTT. Amino acids: CATRTGRRTDTQYF.

This clonotype came up a few times. The chain has TRBV4-3 and TRBJ2-3; D is possibly TRBD1 (5 bases). V gave up 0 bases and J gave up 5 bases, with 12 bases separating them. Per the germline V gene, CDR1 is LGHNA and CDR2 is YSLEER. This CDR3 spans 15 amino acids. This CDR3 is CASSQDVLGQDTQYF. In DNA, the CDR3 is TGCGCCAGCAGCCAAGATGTGCTAGGACAAGATACGCAGTATTTT.

This clonotype was seen only a few times. The V call is TRBV7-9, the J call TRBJ2-1, with TRBD2 identical over 12 bases. CDR1 is SEHNR, CDR2 FQNEAQ, per germline (reference sequence). With V trimmed by 8 bases and J by 7 bases, 9 bases remained unmatched. CDR3 length: 15 residues. The CDR3 DNA reads TGTGCCAGCGGAAAAACTAGCGGGGGGAGAAATGAGCAGTTCTTC. It codes for CASGKTSGGRNEQFF.

This clonotype was detected only a few times. In DNA, the CDR3 is TGTGCCAGCTCCTTCACCGGGCCCTCCAATTCACCCCTCCACTTT. This gives the protein CASSFTGPSNSPLHF. This chain connects TRBV12-3 or TRBV12-4 to TRBJ1-6; D ambiguous. V was trimmed by 8 bases and J by 7 bases, leaving 18 bases between them. The CDR3 is 15 amino acids.

This clonotype was seen repeatedly, ten times or more. V is TRBV20-1 and J is TRBJ1-2; possibly TRBD1 for D (6 bases). Germline V gene sequence: CDR1 DFQATT, CDR2 SNEGSKA (reference sequence). CDR3 size: 11 residues. Trimming removed 3 bases from V and 13 bases from J, with 15 bases in between. The CDR3 region is CSASYTMGATF. Written as DNA, the CDR3 is TGCAGTGCTAGCTACACAATGGGGGCCACCTTC.

J is TRBJ2-1 and V is TRBV30; 7 bases map to TRBD2. V lost 5 bases to trimming and J lost 0 bases; unmatched junction nucleotides: 13. Germline V gives CDR1 GTSNPN, CDR2 SVGIG (reference sequence). This CDR3 has 17 residues. The CDR3 spells CAWCPRPSGSSYNEQFF. CDR3 DNA sequence: TGTGCCTGGTGCCCCCGCCCTAGCGGTAGCTCCTACAATGAGCAGTTCTTC.

The rearrangement links TRBV12-3 or TRBV12-4 to TRBJ2-7; D is unclear. The CDR3 is 11 residues long. V lost 6 bases, J lost 6 bases, and 9 bases lay in between. CDR3 coding DNA: TGTGCCAGCAGGAAGTCAGTCGAGCAGTACTTC. As protein: CASRKSVEQYF.